Here is one T cell receptor beta chain with its context. Its antigen is currently unknown. J lost 1 base, V lost 5 bases, and 6 bases had no gene match. The CDR3 extends over 16 amino acids. Germline V lookup: CDR1 SEHNR, CDR2 FQNEAQ (reference sequence). This entry comes from a study of T cells in Graves' hyperthyroidism and ophthalmopathy. The source material, RNA transcripts, was used to amplify TCR beta CDR3 regions. First-round RT-PCR of the TCR CDR3 relied on the HTBI primer set. TCRdb reprocessed the multiplex PCR reads via MiXCR and lists one record per CDR3 protein. The data hold a few hundred thousand distinct CDR3 sequences, with approximately 14% observed a single time. Findings of the study overall: Most thyroid clonotypes that were expanded above 0.001 also turned up in blood.

The source material was blood. The chain employs TRBV7-9 and TRBJ2-3; 10 bases fit TRBD2. This TCR was sampled from a woman in her fifties or sixties with Graves' ophthalmopathy. The DNA for the CDR3 is TGTGCCAGCAGCGCGGCCGGGACTAGCGGCACAGATACGCAGTATTTT. Its translation: CASSAAGTSGTDTQYF.